Described below is a single T cell receptor beta chain sequence and its context. Here immunoSEQ multiplex PCR was the method, and the copy in TCRdb shows in-frame clones only, minus some. Of a few million clones detected, around 95% appear once; the ten largest clones hold approximately 0.13%. This sample is drawn from a study of shared clonotypes between healthy human individuals. The germline V and J ends were trimmed by 4 bases and 0 bases, with 13 bases remaining between them. CDR1 and CDR2 from the germline V gene are SGHNT and YYREEE (reference sequence). CDR3 length: 15 residues. This clonotype was sampled from a man between 18 and 35 years old in good health. This rearrangement joins TRBV5-4 to TRBJ1-2; D is possibly TRBD1 (6 bases). Sample: naive CD4+ T cells sorted from blood. Documented subset: CD45RA+ positively selected. Here the CDR3 DNA reads TGTGCCAGCAGCATCCGGGGACAAGCTAACTATGGCTACACCTTC. Residues: CASSIRGQANYGYTF.